What follows describes a single TCR beta chain. Its specific antigen is unknown. Nothing much larger sits one base from this clone, and base qualities are not available. Donors were about 36 systemically healthy Caucasian individuals from Russia aged roughly 6 to 95 years. About 10 milliliters of peripheral blood were collected from each donor into EDTA-treated Vacutainer tubes. PBMCs were isolated by Ficoll-Paque density-gradient centrifugation, with at least 6 million obtained per sample. Trizol reagent was used to extract total RNA from PBMCs, with at least 6 micrograms per sample. For every donor, an aliquot of PBMCs went through flow cytometry to measure the percentages of naive CD45RAhigh/CD27high T cells. These data originate in a study of blood T cells in healthy people across ages (dated by TCRdb to between 2014 and 2017). The study in broad terms: In model experiments, template switching captured roughly one uniquely barcoded TCR beta cDNA molecule for every two T cells. Age-related changes in TCR beta repertoire diversity were measured in the study by deep sequencing normalized with unique cDNA molecular identifiers. The donors were split into four age groups: young (average 16 years), middle-aged (around 40), aged (more than 60) and long-lived (roughly 88). Donors of different ages were randomly distributed across sequencing lanes to avoid experimental bias. The study analyzed two additional independent replicas of 1 million unique cDNA reads from the same blood draw for two donors, one aged 18 to 29 and one aged 80 or older. Study-wide findings and limitations: Bulk unsorted PBMC profiling prevented conclusive comparison of naive and antigen-experienced compartments. Compared with the aged group, the long-lived group had more naive CD4+ T cells, fewer expanded clones and increased TCR diversity, suggesting age selection. The CMV infection status of donors was not known, potentially confounding age-related changes in expanded clonotypes. Estimates of total diversity based on one million sequenced T cells were regarded as lower bounds and as underestimates. As age increased, observed TCR beta diversity per million T cells dropped in a roughly linear way, and a significant reduction was already evident by age 40. There was a strong correlation between observed TCR beta diversity and the percentage of naive T cells measured by flow cytometry.

Library prep was done by 5' RACE. The sequencer was an Illumina HiSeq 2500. The second PCR ran for about 6 to 12 cycles and used a J-beta primer mix along with a sample-barcoded 5' primer. Each TCR beta cDNA molecule received a unique molecular identifier from a template-switch 5' adaptor carrying 12 random nucleotides. At least 2.5 million CDR3-containing paired-end reads were obtained from each sample. The Mint cDNA synthesis kit, primed by a TRBC-specific oligonucleotide, was used to synthesize first-strand cDNA from all RNA. After uracil-DNA glycosylase treatment, a first 18-cycle PCR used universal primers M1SS and BC2_uni_R on all cDNA. As for the original processing: For normalization, 1 million high-quality reads were randomly selected from each sample, with every read carrying a distinct molecular identifier. Instead of being binned into consensus sequences, reads with shared molecular identifiers were discarded. MiTCR, set to a Q25 quality threshold and the strictest error-elimination algorithm, was used for CDR3 identification, clonotype clustering and error correction. A nonparametric unseen species model with Euler transformation was used to estimate a lower bound on total TCR beta diversity. Clones were called with MiXCR by TCRdb after fastp trimmed the public reads at Q25, and only in-frame beta chains were retained. Merged by CDR3 protein, the rows form single entries marked with the most common genes and DNA. TCRdb's processing, not the authors', yielded these V and J calls. Within this sample are 600,000 to 800,000 distinct CDR3 sequences, with 40% to 65% of them counted one time only. The ten largest account for 13% of the sample.

Inclusive of the bounding cysteine and phenylalanine, the CDR3 is 12 residues long. This entry keeps only the CDR3 DNA: 36 bases, framed from base 1. Taken from the germline V gene (reference sequence), the CDR1 and CDR2 loops are MNHNY and SVGAGI. V sheds 8 bases and J sheds 5 bases, leaving 12 bases between their ends. The sequence was obtained from a woman at least 80 years old in good health. The sequence joins TRBV6-6 to TRBJ2-5; TRBD2 could be the D gene, as 6 bases match. Sequencing used blood. The CDR3 amino acid sequence is: CASGSGGETQYF. The bases are TGTGCCAGCGGGAGCGGAGGGGAGACCCAGTACTTC.